The TCR beta chain under discussion was sequenced for a study of blood T cell repertoires in COVID-19. The CDR3 covers 17 residues. The germline CDR1 and CDR2 sequences are SEHNR and FQNEAQ (reference sequence). Trimming at V came to 2 bases and at J to 9 bases, leaving 15 bases not matched to a gene. Produced via immunoSEQ multiplex PCR; TCRdb's table is partial and in-frame only. The data contain more than 60,000 clones, around 80% of them singletons. The chain carries TRBV7-9 and TRBJ2-1; TRBD2 aligns across 8 bases. The specimen was peripheral blood. The receptor was isolated from a man in his sixties with acute or convalescent COVID-19. CDR3 sequence reads: CASSLTSGAGALGEQFF. The CDR3 nucleotides are TGTGCCAGCAGCTTAACCTCAGGAGCGGGAGCCCTGGGTGAGCAGTTCTTC.